This TCR beta chain was sequenced during a study of control samples from healthy donors and cancer patients. CDR3 length: 13 amino acids. The germline V gene has CDR1 MNHEY and CDR2 SVGEGT. J was trimmed by 3 bases and V by 2 bases; bases with no gene match: 0. Some clones are missing from TCRdb's copy, which holds only in-frame ones; the method was immunoSEQ multiplex PCR. Among about 120,000 clones listed, more than 85% were seen once. The clonotype originates from a woman aged 18-29 years in good health. Sequencing used blood. The chain is built from TRBV6-2 or TRBV6-3 and TRBJ1-2; 7 bases are shared with TRBD1. In DNA form, the CDR3 reads TGTGCCAGCAGTTACGGGACAGACTATGGCTACACCTTC. It specifies CASSYGTDYGYTF.